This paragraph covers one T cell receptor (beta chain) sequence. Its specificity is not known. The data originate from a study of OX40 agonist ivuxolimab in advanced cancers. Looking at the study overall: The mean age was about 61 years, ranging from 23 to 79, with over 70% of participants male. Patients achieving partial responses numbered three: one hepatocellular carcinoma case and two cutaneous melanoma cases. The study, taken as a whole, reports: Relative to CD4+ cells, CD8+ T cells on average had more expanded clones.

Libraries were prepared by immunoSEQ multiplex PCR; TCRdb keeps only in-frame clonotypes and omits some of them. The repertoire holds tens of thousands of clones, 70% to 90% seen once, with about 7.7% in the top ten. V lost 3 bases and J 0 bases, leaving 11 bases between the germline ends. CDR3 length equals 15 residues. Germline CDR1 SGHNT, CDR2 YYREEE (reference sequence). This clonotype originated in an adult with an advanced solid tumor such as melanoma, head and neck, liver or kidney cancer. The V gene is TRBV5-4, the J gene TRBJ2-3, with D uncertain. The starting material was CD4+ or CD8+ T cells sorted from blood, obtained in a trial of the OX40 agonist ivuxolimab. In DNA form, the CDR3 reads TGTGCCAGCAGCTCACGACGCATTAGCACAGATACGCAGTATTTT. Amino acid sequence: CASSSRRISTDTQYF.